The clone carrying this TCR beta chain was picked up many times. Its antigen is unknown. This CDR3 has 15 amino acids. Per germline, CDR1 MNHNS and CDR2 SASEGT. The germline V and J ends were trimmed by 7 bases and 6 bases, with 22 bases remaining between them. Diagnoses were established using clinical symptoms, serum thyroxine and TRAb, thyroid ultrasound and orbital computed tomography. The source material, RNA transcripts, was used to amplify TCR beta CDR3 regions. First-round RT-PCR of the TCR CDR3 relied on the HTBI primer set. TCRdb processed the multiplex PCR reads anew with MiXCR; each CDR3 protein has one entry. The sample lists 550,000 to 700,000 distinct CDR3 sequences; 14% to 15% were seen once. This entry is derived from a study of T cells in Graves' hyperthyroidism and ophthalmopathy. General study findings and limits: Researchers found most expanded thyroid clonotypes above 0.001 in blood as well. By a 13 V-J model, ophthalmopathy was set apart from stable hyperthyroidism.

The chain combines TRBV6-1 with TRBJ2-7, with D perhaps TRBD2 (6 bases). This sequence originates from a middle-aged woman with Graves' ophthalmopathy. Sequenced material: blood. As DNA, the CDR3 is TGTGCCAGCAATCAAGAGTGGCAGGGACTCGGCGAGCAGTACTTC. Translating it yields CASNQEWQGLGEQYF.